The 25 T cell receptor beta chains presented below share a single source sample, sequenced in a study of T-cell memory formation after mild COVID-19. In TCRdb, the 5' RACE reads were re-called with MiXCR into one record per CDR3 protein. Of hundreds of thousands of distinct CDR3 sequences listed, approximately 16% are singletons. Specimen: PBMCs or a T cell subset sorted from them (not recorded which). The receptors shown here come from a man younger than 35 who had mild COVID-19 (a few samples of this study predate the infection). Cell type and time point are not known.

This clonotype was picked up a small number of times. This rearrangement joins TRBV11-2 to TRBJ2-3; 7 bases are shared with TRBD2. Germline-derived CDR1 and CDR2 are SGHAT and FQNNGV. The CDR3 has 17 amino acids. J gave up 0 bases and V 4 bases, and 10 bases lay outside the gene matches. CDR3 protein: CASSYHPLAASTDTQYF. The CDR3 DNA reads TGTGCCAGCAGCTACCACCCTCTAGCGGCTAGCACAGATACGCAGTATTTT.

The rearrangement links TRBV18 to TRBJ2-1; TRBD1 aligns across 9 bases. Losses at the gene ends were 5 bases for V and 7 bases for J; bases not matched to a gene: 3. The CDR3 is 13 residues long. Germline V gene data show CDR1 as KGHSH and CDR2 as LQKENI. The CDR3 loop reads CASSSGTGNEQFF. DNA of the CDR3: TGTGCCAGCTCATCCGGGACAGGGAATGAGCAGTTCTTC.

The V gene is TRBV12-3 or TRBV12-4, the J gene TRBJ2-2; no definite D call. Trimming stripped 11 bases from V and 1 base from J, with 14 bases between. This CDR3 contains 14 residues. The CDR3 coding sequence is TGTGCCGTCCGTGGGGTGGGGAACACCGGGGAGCTGTTTTTT. It encodes CAVRGVGNTGELFF.

This clonotype was detected many times. The chain carries TRBV24-1 and TRBJ2-2; D remains ambiguous. CDR1 and CDR2 from the germline V gene are KGHDR and SFDVKD. CDR3 size: 17 residues. The V and J ends lost 0 bases and 6 bases respectively, with 16 bases between them. The CDR3 reads CATSDLQGRPEAGELFF. In DNA form, the CDR3 reads TGTGCCACCAGTGATTTGCAAGGTCGGCCTGAAGCCGGGGAGCTGTTTTTT.

This clonotype was found a few times. In DNA, the CDR3 is TGTGCCAGCAGTTACCTTTACACCGGGGAGCTGTTTTTT. Translated: CASSYLYTGELFF. The V call is TRBV6-6, the J call TRBJ2-2, with D uncertain. Trimming removed 2 bases at V and 3 bases at J, with 4 bases between. The CDR3 covers 13 residues. Per the germline V gene, CDR1 is MNHNY and CDR2 is SVGAGI (reference sequence).

In this sample, this clonotype turned up a few times. V and J are TRBV12-3 or TRBV12-4 and TRBJ2-7; no definite D call. V dropped 6 bases and J dropped 2 bases, with 8 bases sitting between them. This CDR3 comprises 12 residues. The CDR3 loop is CASSSEAYEQYF. CDR3 nucleotides: TGTGCCAGCAGCAGTGAGGCCTACGAGCAGTACTTC.

Only a few counts were recorded for this clonotype. The rearrangement uses TRBV28 and TRBJ2-7, with D possibly being TRBD1 (5 bases). CDR3 length: 13 residues. V was cut by 6 bases and J by 2 bases, with 11 bases left in between. Germline V gene data show CDR1 as MDHEN and CDR2 as SYDVKM. The CDR3 region is CASRVGRAYEQYF. In nucleotides, the CDR3 is TGTGCCAGCAGGGTCGGCAGGGCCTACGAGCAGTACTTC.

The table lists this clonotype with a few counts. CDR3 bases: TGCGCCAGCAGCCAAAGATCCTTTGCCTACGAGCAGTACTTC. Translating gives CASSQRSFAYEQYF. The chain joins TRBV4-1 to TRBJ2-7; D is undetermined. Trimming took off 2 bases at V and 2 bases at J, with 10 bases between the two ends. Germline V gene lookup returns CDR1 MGHRA and CDR2 YSYEKL. The CDR3 runs 14 residues.

The chain links TRBV7-9 to TRBJ2-5; D tentatively reads TRBD1 or TRBD2 (5 bases each). The CDR3 consists of 16 residues. Germline V CDR1 and CDR2: SEHNR, FQNEAQ (reference sequence). V was trimmed by 5 bases and J by 0 bases, leaving 16 bases between them. This CDR3 reads CASSGRGPTNQETQYF. As DNA, the CDR3 is TGTGCCAGCAGCGGCCGGGGACCCACGAACCAAGAGACCCAGTACTTC.

The chain employs TRBV7-2 and TRBJ2-1; D call uncertain. Germline V gene sequence: CDR1 SGHTA, CDR2 FQGNSA. The CDR3 has 12 residues. Trimming left V 6 bases short and J 8 bases short, with 11 bases between. The CDR3 coding sequence is TGTGCCAGCAGTTACCTCGTGGATGAGCAGTTCTTC. Its protein is CASSYLVDEQFF. Based on the CDR3 plus reference TRBV7-2 and TRBJ2-1, the full variable domain is GAGVSQSPSNKVTEKGKDVELRCDPISGHTALYWYRQSLGQGLEFLIYFQGNSAPDKSGLPSDRFSAERTGGSVSTLTIQRTQQEDSAVYLCASSYLVDEQFFGPGTRLTVL.

This clonotype was counted a few times. The chain is built from TRBV3-1 and TRBJ2-5; the D is unclear. V gave up 7 bases and J gave up 5 bases, with 8 bases separating them. Germline CDR1 LGHDT, CDR2 YNNKEL (reference sequence). The CDR3 consists of 11 residues. The CDR3 nucleotides are TGTGCCAGCATCGGGCGGGAGACCCAGTACTTC. Residues: CASIGRETQYF.

The chain joins TRBV12-3 or TRBV12-4 to TRBJ2-1; D may correspond to TRBD1 or TRBD2 (5 bases each). V was trimmed by 5 bases and J by 12 bases, leaving 23 bases between them. There are 15 residues in the CDR3. The DNA of the CDR3 is TGTGCCAGCAGTCCGGGGTCAGGGTACACTCTAGGGCAGTTCTTC. It is translated as CASSPGSGYTLGQFF.

This chain connects TRBV7-2 to TRBJ2-7, with D unresolved. The CDR3 covers 12 residues. CDR1 is SGHTA, CDR2 FQGNSA, per germline. Trimming shortened V by 6 bases and J by 5 bases, and 11 bases separated the two germline ends. The CDR3 sequence: CASSWSGDEQYF. CDR3 sequence (DNA): TGTGCCAGCAGTTGGAGTGGGGACGAGCAGTACTTC.

The chain recombines TRBV29-1 with TRBJ1-5; possible D gene TRBD1, 5 bases. The CDR3 length is 15 residues. Germline V CDR1 and CDR2: SQVTM, ANQGSEA. The V and J ends lost 1 base and 0 bases respectively, with 10 bases between them. Here the CDR3 DNA reads TGCAGCGTTGAAGGCAGGGTCCATAGCAATCAGCCCCAGCATTTT. Its translation: CSVEGRVHSNQPQHF.

V and J are TRBV12-3 or TRBV12-4 and TRBJ1-5, with no clear D. The V end lost 6 bases, the J end lost 6 bases, and 12 bases lay between the germline ends. This CDR3 is built from 13 residues. The chain's CDR3 is CASSLGRFQPQHF. CDR3 bases: TGTGCCAGCAGCCTCGGACGCTTTCAGCCCCAGCATTTT.

The rearrangement joins TRBV29-1 to TRBJ1-1; TRBD1 might be the D (5 bases). V was pared by 0 bases and J by 7 bases, with 9 bases between. This CDR3 contains 12 residues. Germline V gene sequence: CDR1 SQVTM, CDR2 ANQGSEA. The CDR3 spells CSVEDGGVEAFF. Written as DNA, the CDR3 is TGCAGCGTTGAAGATGGGGGGGTTGAAGCTTTCTTT.

The chain uses TRBV12-3 or TRBV12-4 and TRBJ2-1; a possible D gene is TRBD1 (6 bases). V gave up 5 bases and J gave up 0 bases, with 11 bases separating them. CDR3 length equals 15 residues. CDR3 sequence reads: CASSPGTFSYNEQFF. The CDR3 coding sequence is TGTGCCAGCAGTCCAGGGACATTCTCCTACAATGAGCAGTTCTTC.

This clonotype was seen a handful of times. The V and J genes are TRBV5-1 and TRBJ2-2, with D uncertain. There are 15 residues in the CDR3. Germline CDR1 SGHRS, CDR2 YFSETQ. V lost 0 bases and J 2 bases, leaving 8 bases between the germline ends. The CDR3 DNA reads TGCGCCAGCAGCTTGGAGGCAGCTAACACCGGGGAGCTGTTTTTT. Encoded protein: CASSLEAANTGELFF.

This clonotype was seen a handful of times. The V and J genes are TRBV28 and TRBJ2-2; the D is unclear. This CDR3 has 13 amino acids. Germline lookup yields CDR1 MDHEN and CDR2 SYDVKM. Trimming removed 3 bases at V and 6 bases at J, with 8 bases between. The CDR3: CASSFSYAGELFF. The CDR3 DNA is TGTGCCAGCAGTTTCTCGTACGCCGGGGAGCTGTTTTTT.

This chain connects TRBV28 to TRBJ2-5; D gene unclear. The germline gives CDR1 MDHEN, CDR2 SYDVKM. This CDR3 spans 11 amino acids. V was shortened by 5 bases and J by 7 bases, with 8 bases between the two germline ends. The CDR3 here is CASSREATQYF. The DNA for the CDR3 is TGTGCCAGCAGTCGAGAGGCGACCCAGTACTTC.

This clonotype has a handful of counts. The chain links TRBV29-1 to TRBJ2-2; perhaps D is TRBD1 or TRBD2 (5 bases each). Deletions cut 0 bases from V and 6 bases from J, with 14 bases between. The V gene's germline CDR1 is SQVTM and CDR2 ANQGSEA. The CDR3 extends over 15 amino acids. CDR3 sequence (DNA): TGCAGCGTTGAAGACTCCCGGGACCTCCCCGGGGAGCTGTTTTTT. This sequence encodes CSVEDSRDLPGELFF.

The CDR3: CASSPGREGNGYTF. In DNA form, the CDR3 reads TGTGCCAGCTCACCGGGCAGGGAAGGGAATGGCTACACCTTC. This chain uses TRBV18 with TRBJ1-2, with D possibly being TRBD1 (5 bases). Germline V gene sequence: CDR1 KGHSH, CDR2 LQKENI. The CDR3 sequence is 14 residues long. Between the trimmed V and J ends, which lost 3 bases and 6 bases, there was a span of 14 bases.

This clonotype was observed a few times. This rearrangement joins TRBV7-3 to TRBJ2-1; TRBD1 is a possible D gene (6 bases). From germline, CDR1 is SGHTA and CDR2 FQGTGA. This CDR3 region has 12 residues. V lost 7 bases, J lost 9 bases, and 13 bases lay in between. In DNA, the CDR3 is TGTGCCAGCAACCCAGGGGTCGGTGAGCAGTTCTTC. Its protein is CASNPGVGEQFF.

CDR3: CASSPTGFRYDGYTF. The CDR3 coding sequence is TGTGCCAGCAGCCCTACAGGGTTCCGTTACGATGGCTACACCTTC. The chain is built from TRBV7-3 and TRBJ1-2; tentative D call: TRBD1 (6 bases). In germline, CDR1 is SGHTA, CDR2 FQGTGA. This CDR3 contains 15 residues. The ends were cut back, 5 bases at V and 6 bases at J, with 19 bases in the middle.

This clonotype was observed at least ten times. The rearrangement links TRBV18 to TRBJ2-5, with TRBD1 identical over 7 bases. There are 14 residues in the CDR3. Germline V gene lookup returns CDR1 KGHSH and CDR2 LQKENI. Trimming cost V 0 bases and J 4 bases; bases outside gene matches: 2. CDR3 amino acids: CASSPPSGGETQYF. The CDR3 DNA reads as TGTGCCAGCTCACCACCGTCAGGGGGAGAGACCCAGTACTTC. The full variable domain, with the rest looked up from reference TRBV18 and TRBJ2-5, is NAGVMQNPRHLVRRRGQEARLRCSPMKGHSHVYWYRQLPEEGLKFMVYLQKENIIDESGMPKERFSAEFPKEGPSILRIQQVVRGDSAAYFCASSPPSGGETQYFGPGTRLLVL.